This T cell receptor (beta chain) appears in the sequencing data of a study of T-cell reconstitution after alpha-beta-depleted transplantation in children. General study findings and limits: From newly produced T cells came most of the T-cell counts and diversity one year after transplant. Reported findings indicate that, about two months after transplant, alpha-beta T cells came from several hundred expanded clones, which were derived from non-depleted graft cells.

This CDR3 is 13 amino acids long. The germline V gene encodes CDR1 DFQATT and CDR2 SNEGSKA (reference sequence). V was shortened by 1 base and J by 2 bases, with 9 bases between the two germline ends. Unique molecular identifiers were used in preparing the TCRbeta library. A single record per CDR3 protein comes from TCRdb applying MiXCR to the PCR reads. Of approximately 650,000 distinct CDR3 sequences listed, roughly 13% are singletons. This clonotype has a count of ten or more. What it binds is not known. The V and J genes are TRBV20-1 and TRBJ2-7, with unresolved D. The material was PBMCs, obtained before TCRalphabeta/CD19-depleted stem cell transplant. This receptor was taken from a girl aged 2 to 10 with congenital amegakaryocytic thrombocytopenia, due to receive a stem cell transplant. This chain's CDR3 is CSARGRSTYEQYF. DNA for the CDR3: TGCAGTGCTAGAGGGCGGAGCACCTACGAGCAGTACTTC.